This is a list of T cell receptor beta chains from one sample in a study of cytomegalovirus exposure and HLA in healthy donors. This table comes from immunoSEQ multiplex PCR, and its TCRdb copy is limited to in-frame clones, with some not included. The sample lists 60,000 to 80,000 clones, around 94% occurring once. What was sequenced was PBMCs. The receptor source for this set is a woman aged 18-30 years in good health and CMV-seropositive. CDR3s include the opening cysteine and the closing phenylalanine or tryptophan. A D gene is named only where the DNA matches it firmly. Size tells how often a clone was seen (once, few, many) or the class of an expanded clone, and some rows leave it out.

D: TRBD1; size: -; V: TRBV29-1; J: TRBJ1-1; CDR3: CSVKGASTEAFF; DNA: TGCAGCGTCAAGGGGGCGAGCACTGAAGCTTTCTTT
D: TRBD1; size: -; V: TRBV27; J: TRBJ2-3; CDR3: CASSLGQGETDTQYF; DNA: TGTGCCAGCAGTTTGGGACAGGGGGAAACAGATACGCAGTATTTT
D: TRBD1; size: -; V: TRBV29-1; J: TRBJ1-2; CDR3: CSVPTGDYGYTF; DNA: TGCAGCGTGCCGACAGGGGACTATGGCTACACCTTC
D: TRBD2; size: -; V: TRBV6-1; J: TRBJ2-7; CDR3: CASSAREAGGYEQYF; DNA: TGTGCCAGCAGTGCCCGGGAGGCGGGAGGCTACGAGCAGTACTTC
D: TRBD1; size: -; V: TRBV19; J: TRBJ2-1; CDR3: CASSIAGGNYNEQFF; DNA: TGTGCCAGTAGTATAGCAGGGGGTAATTACAATGAGCAGTTCTTC
D: -; size: -; V: TRBV7-7; J: TRBJ2-5; CDR3: CASSSTGTGETQYF; DNA: TGTGCTAGCAGCTCAACAGGGACGGGGGAGACCCAGTACTTC
D: TRBD2; size: -; V: TRBV4-2; J: TRBJ2-7; CDR3: CASSQEGLAGAYEQYF; DNA: TGTGCCAGCAGCCAAGAAGGACTAGCGGGAGCCTACGAGCAGTACTTC
D: -; size: -; V: TRBV4-3; J: TRBJ1-4; CDR3: CASSQDGGEKLFF; DNA: TGCGCCAGCAGCCAAGATGGCGGTGAAAAACTGTTTTTT
D: -; size: -; V: TRBV7-6; J: TRBJ1-4; CDR3: CASSLTGGGEKLFF; DNA: TGTGCCAGCAGCCTGACCGGGGGTGGTGAAAAACTGTTTTTT
D: -; size: -; V: TRBV7-9; J: TRBJ2-1; CDR3: CASSPTTRQGSGNEQFF; DNA: TGTGCCAGCAGCCCCACAACTAGACAGGGTAGCGGCAATGAGCAGTTCTTC
D: -; size: -; V: TRBV6-1; J: TRBJ1-5; CDR3: CASTQQGKWQPQHF; DNA: TGTGCCAGCACCCAACAGGGAAAGTGGCAGCCCCAGCATTTT
D: -; size: once; V: TRBV5-1; J: TRBJ1-1; CDR3: CASSLAGGVNTEAFF; DNA: TGCGCCAGCAGCTTGGCCGGAGGGGTGAACACTGAAGCTTTCTTT
D: TRBD1; size: few; V: TRBV7-2; J: TRBJ2-7; CDR3: CASSPTGAYEQYF; DNA: TGTGCCAGCAGCCCGACAGGGGCCTACGAGCAGTACTTC
D: -; size: few; V: TRBV6-1; J: TRBJ2-7; CDR3: CASSAPSDSTASYEQYF; DNA: TGTGCCAGCAGTGCCCCGTCTGACAGCACGGCGAGCTACGAGCAGTACTTC
D: TRBD1; size: -; V: TRBV7-2; J: TRBJ1-6; CDR3: CASSMGQGDNSPLHF; DNA: TGTGCCAGCAGCATGGGGCAGGGGGATAATTCACCCCTCCACTTT
D: -; size: -; V: TRBV5-6; J: TRBJ1-6; CDR3: CASRPLRDTSSSPLHF; DNA: TGTGCCAGCAGACCTTTGAGGGACACCAGTTCCTCACCCCTCCACTTT
D: -; size: -; V: TRBV11-2; J: TRBJ1-2; CDR3: CASSLTRDIPNYGYTF; DNA: TGTGCCAGCAGCCTAACCCGGGACATCCCTAACTATGGCTACACCTTC
D: TRBD2; size: -; V: TRBV6-4; J: TRBJ2-1; CDR3: CASNGLAGGGEQFF; DNA: TGTGCCAGCAATGGACTAGCGGGAGGCGGTGAGCAGTTCTTC
D: TRBD1; size: -; V: TRBV6-5; J: TRBJ2-1; CDR3: CASSHDRGQYNEQFF; DNA: TGTGCCAGCAGTCACGACAGGGGGCAATACAATGAGCAGTTCTTC
D: -; size: -; V: TRBV30; J: TRBJ1-6; CDR3: CAWRGQQGHWAPLHF; DNA: TGTGCCTGGAGGGGCCAACAGGGACATTGGGCACCCCTCCACTTT
D: -; size: once; V: TRBV19; J: TRBJ1-2; CDR3: CASRLELFGYTF; DNA: TGTGCCAGTAGGTTGGAGTTGTTTGGCTACACCTTC
D: TRBD1; size: -; V: TRBV2; J: TRBJ1-2; CDR3: CASRGQGAMGYGYTF; DNA: TGTGCCAGCAGGGGACAGGGGGCGATGGGCTATGGCTACACCTTC
D: -; size: -; V: TRBV4-3; J: TRBJ1-2; CDR3: CASSPEWQRSGYTF; DNA: TGCGCCAGCAGCCCAGAGTGGCAGCGGAGTGGCTACACCTTC
D: -; size: once; V: TRBV6-1; J: TRBJ1-5; CDR3: CASSPGHNQPQHF; DNA: TGTGCCAGCAGTCCGGGACACAATCAGCCCCAGCATTTT
D: -; size: -; V: TRBV5-1; J: TRBJ2-3; CDR3: CASSLVGQSTDTQYF; DNA: TGCGCCAGCAGCTTGGTTGGACAGAGTACAGATACGCAGTATTTT
D: TRBD1; size: -; V: TRBV2; J: TRBJ1-4; CDR3: CASRPGSRGQSTNEKLFF; DNA: TGTGCCAGCAGACCAGGATCGAGGGGGCAGTCAACTAATGAAAAACTGTTTTTT
D: -; size: -; V: TRBV5-5; J: TRBJ2-3; CDR3: CASSLGGVGTDTQYF; DNA: TGTGCCAGCAGCTTGGGGGGAGTCGGAACAGATACGCAGTATTTT
D: TRBD1; size: -; V: TRBV11-2; J: TRBJ1-1; CDR3: CASSPAKGTGRDKAFF; DNA: TGTGCCAGCAGCCCCGCAAAGGGGACAGGGCGGGATAAGGCTTTCTTT
D: -; size: -; V: TRBV10-2; J: TRBJ1-1; CDR3: CASRRGTNTEAFF; DNA: TGCGCCAGCCGAAGGGGGACGAACACTGAAGCTTTCTTT
D: TRBD1; size: -; V: TRBV6-5; J: TRBJ2-7; CDR3: CASSRPRTGGGEQYF; DNA: TGTGCCAGCAGTCGCCCCAGGACAGGGGGCGGCGAGCAGTACTTC
D: -; size: once; V: TRBV2; J: TRBJ1-3; CDR3: CASRTGSNTIYF; DNA: TGTGCCAGCAGAACAGGGTCCAACACCATATATTTT
D: -; size: -; V: TRBV5-4; J: TRBJ1-6; CDR3: CASSLQGLTDSPLHF; DNA: TGTGCCAGCAGCTTGCAGGGGCTGACGGATTCACCCCTCCACTTT
D: -; size: -; V: TRBV5-4; J: TRBJ2-3; CDR3: CASSLPRGDTQYF; DNA: TGTGCCAGCAGCTTACCGCGGGGAGATACGCAGTATTTT
D: TRBD1; size: -; V: TRBV5-1; J: TRBJ2-5; CDR3: CASSPGTVQETQYF; DNA: TGCGCCAGCAGCCCCGGGACAGTCCAAGAGACCCAGTACTTC
D: TRBD2; size: -; V: TRBV11-2; J: TRBJ2-3; CDR3: CASSLLAGPPTDTQYF; DNA: TGTGCCAGCAGCCTTCTAGCGGGCCCCCCCACAGATACGCAGTATTTT
D: TRBD2; size: -; V: TRBV19; J: TRBJ2-3; CDR3: CASSTRAGGLADLDTQYF; DNA: TGTGCCAGTAGTACCAGGGCCGGGGGACTAGCGGACCTAGATACGCAGTATTTT
D: TRBD2; size: -; V: TRBV19; J: TRBJ2-1; CDR3: CASIQPGLAANYNEQFF; DNA: TGTGCCAGCATCCAACCGGGACTAGCGGCTAACTACAATGAGCAGTTCTTC
D: TRBD2; size: -; V: TRBV29-1; J: TRBJ2-3; CDR3: CSVEIGGSPDTQYF; DNA: TGCAGCGTTGAAATCGGGGGGAGCCCAGATACGCAGTATTTT
D: TRBD1; size: once; V: TRBV18; J: TRBJ1-1; CDR3: CASSKNDRGPEAFF; DNA: TGTGCCAGCTCAAAAAATGACAGGGGACCTGAAGCTTTCTTT
D: TRBD1; size: -; V: TRBV2; J: TRBJ1-2; CDR3: CASSTGTEANYGYTF; DNA: TGTGCCAGCAGTACCGGGACAGAAGCTAACTATGGCTACACCTTC
D: TRBD2; size: -; V: TRBV28; J: TRBJ2-3; CDR3: CASSLVGLAGASTTQYF; DNA: TGTGCCAGCAGTTTAGTAGGACTAGCGGGGGCTTCTACGACGCAGTATTTT
D: TRBD1; size: -; V: TRBV19; J: TRBJ1-4; CDR3: CASSSRTGEKLFF; DNA: TGTGCCAGTAGCTCACGGACAGGTGAAAAACTGTTTTTT
D: TRBD1; size: -; V: TRBV27; J: TRBJ1-6; CDR3: CASSLGDSWLHF; DNA: TGTGCCAGCAGTTTAGGGGACAGTTGGCTCCACTTT
D: -; size: -; V: TRBV29-1; J: TRBJ1-1; CDR3: CSVGDREAFF; DNA: TGCAGCGTTGGAGACAGGGAAGCTTTCTTT
D: TRBD2; size: once; V: TRBV4-1; J: TRBJ2-7; CDR3: CASSQKGLAGAINEQYF; DNA: TGCGCCAGCAGCCAGAAAGGACTAGCGGGAGCGATAAACGAGCAGTACTTC
D: TRBD1; size: -; V: TRBV11-2; J: TRBJ2-7; CDR3: CASSGSTGGSNEQYF; DNA: TGTGCCAGCAGCGGATCGACAGGGGGATCAAACGAGCAGTACTTC
D: TRBD1; size: few; V: TRBV29-1; J: TRBJ1-5; CDR3: CSVRTGSNQPQHF; DNA: TGCAGCGTAAGGACAGGGAGCAATCAGCCCCAGCATTTT
D: -; size: -; V: TRBV5-4; J: TRBJ2-3; CDR3: CASSSVPDTQYF; DNA: TGTGCCAGCAGCTCCGTTCCAGATACGCAGTATTTT
D: TRBD2; size: -; V: TRBV7-9; J: TRBJ2-1; CDR3: CASSLRLAGVDEQFF; DNA: TGTGCCAGCAGCTTACGGCTAGCGGGAGTTGATGAGCAGTTCTTC
D: -; size: -; V: TRBV29-1; J: TRBJ1-2; CDR3: CSVVRENYGYTF; DNA: TGCAGCGTTGTTCGGGAGAACTATGGCTACACCTTC
D: TRBD2; size: -; V: TRBV18; J: TRBJ2-5; CDR3: CASSPPNRASGRAGETQYF; DNA: TGTGCCAGCTCACCACCGAATCGGGCTAGCGGGAGGGCCGGTGAGACCCAGTACTTC
D: -; size: -; V: TRBV12-2; J: TRBJ2-3; CDR3: CASRLSGGATDTQYF; DNA: TGTGCAAGTCGCTTAAGCGGGGGGGCTACAGATACGCAGTATTTT
D: -; size: -; V: TRBV19; J: TRBJ1-5; CDR3: CASSRLQENQPQHF; DNA: TGTGCCAGTAGTAGATTACAGGAAAATCAGCCCCAGCATTTT
D: -; size: once; V: TRBV28; J: TRBJ1-6; CDR3: CASSFTGEAQSSYNSPLHF; DNA: TGTGCCAGCAGTTTTACCGGGGAAGCCCAAAGCTCCTATAATTCACCCCTCCACTTT